The 2 T cell receptor beta chains listed next were all sequenced from one sample in a study of T cell changes during pregnancy in multiple sclerosis. Some clones are missing from TCRdb's copy, which holds only in-frame ones; the method was immunoSEQ multiplex PCR. The table lists tens of thousands of clones, 89% of them singletons. Specimen: CD8+ T cells from peripheral blood mononuclear cells, collected in the third trimester of pregnancy. Source of these receptors: a female donor with multiple sclerosis, enrolled in a pregnancy study.

The rearrangement uses TRBV7-9 and TRBJ1-2, with D tentatively TRBD1 (5 bases). The V gene's germline CDR1 is SEHNR and CDR2 FQNEAQ (reference sequence). The CDR3 loop spans 13 amino acids. V lost 0 bases, J lost 5 bases, and 7 bases lay in between. This chain's CDR3 is CASSLAQGYGYTF. The CDR3 DNA sequence: TGTGCCAGCAGCTTAGCCCAGGGATATGGCTACACCTTC. The variable domain in full, with the rest retrieved from reference TRBV7-9 and TRBJ1-2, is DTGVSQNPRHKITKRGQNVTFRCDPISEHNRLYWYRQTLGQGPEFLTYFQNEAQLEKSRLLSDRFSAERPKGSFSTLEIQRTEQGDSAMYLCASSLAQGYGYTFGSGTRLTVV.

V usage is TRBV9 and J usage is TRBJ2-2, with 11 bases that match TRBD2. The CDR3 covers 16 residues. The germline V gene has CDR1 SGDLS and CDR2 YYNGEE. Trimming at V came to 2 bases and at J to 7 bases, leaving 7 bases not matched to a gene. The chain's CDR3 is CASSVSTSGRGGELFF. DNA of the CDR3: TGTGCCAGCAGCGTCAGTACTAGCGGGAGAGGCGGGGAGCTGTTTTTT. Complete variable domain (other parts from reference TRBV9 and TRBJ2-2): DSGVTQTPKHLITATGQRVTLRCSPRSGDLSVYWYQQSLDQGLQFLIQYYNGEERAKGNILERFSAQQFPDLHSELNLSSLELGDSALYFCASSVSTSGRGGELFFGEGSRLTVL.